This passage covers 17 T cell receptor beta chains from one sample sequenced in a study of T-cell memory formation after mild COVID-19 (TCRdb year 2021). The receptor library was made with 5' RACE. For sequencing, an Illumina NovaSeq 6000 was employed. In-frame beta chains were kept once TCRdb had trimmed the public reads at Q25 with fastp and called clones with MiXCR. Each record represents a unique CDR3 protein, reported with the most common genes and DNA among its rows. For this sample there are around 310,000 distinct CDR3 sequences; approximately 22% appear just once. The ten largest clones take up approximately 22% of the sample. Sequenced sample: PBMCs or a T cell subset sorted from them (not recorded which). These TCRs come from a man aged 18 to 29 who had mild COVID-19 (a few samples of this study predate the infection). The sample titles of this study are shuffled in the database, so cell type and time point are left out; the donor was told from shared clones.

This clonotype was counted a few times. This chain uses TRBV29-1 with TRBJ2-3, with 10 bases fitting TRBD1. CDR1 is SQVTM, CDR2 ANQGSEA, per germline. Unmatched junction bases numbered 1, after V lost 6 bases and J lost 1 base. The CDR3 spans 13 residues. The CDR3 spells CSVTGGGTDTQYF. The DNA for the CDR3 is TGCAGCGTGACAGGGGGCGGCACAGATACGCAGTATTTT.

This clonotype was detected many times. Mismatch with germline at one junction end may stem from a read error. This chain joins TRBV5-1 and TRBJ2-3; D unclear. The germline V gene encodes CDR1 SGHRS and CDR2 YFSETQ. This CDR3 comprises 12 residues. CDR3: CASSLDTDTQYF. CDR3 DNA: TGTGCCAGCAGCTTAGACACAGATACGCAGTATTTT.

V is TRBV2 and J is TRBJ2-2; D possibly matches TRBD1 or TRBD2 (6 bases each). Trimming took off 6 bases at V and 3 bases at J, with 26 bases between the two ends. Germline V gives CDR1 SNHLY, CDR2 FYNNEI. The CDR3 runs to 19 residues. The CDR3 coding sequence is TGTGCCAGCAGCTGGGAGGAACTTAACAGGGTTCGGTACACCGGGGAGCTGTTTTTT. It yields the protein CASSWEELNRVRYTGELFF. The full variable domain, with the rest looked up from reference TRBV2 and TRBJ2-2, is EPEVTQTPSHQVTQMGQEVILRCVPISNHLYFYWYRQILGQKVEFLVSFYNNEISEKSEIFDDQFSVERPDGSNFTLKIRSTKLEDSAMYFCASSWEELNRVRYTGELFFGEGSRLTVL.

The chain combines TRBV20-1 with TRBJ2-5; D unresolved. Looked up from germline, CDR1 is DFQATT and CDR2 is SNEGSKA (reference sequence). The CDR3 extends over 13 amino acids. The V end lost 4 bases, the J end lost 5 bases, and 14 bases lay between the germline ends. The CDR3 DNA sequence: TGCAGTGCTACGCCCGGGCTGGGGGAGACCCAGTACTTC. Translation gives CSATPGLGETQYF.

This clonotype was seen ten or more times. Written as DNA, the CDR3 is TGTGCCAGCAGCTTAGAGAAGGGGGGTTACGAGCAGTACGTC. Its translation is CASSLEKGGYEQYV. The V call is TRBV7-2, the J call TRBJ2-7, with D perhaps matching TRBD1 or TRBD2 (6 bases each). There are 14 residues in the CDR3. V lost 1 base and J 4 bases, leaving 11 bases between the germline ends. Germline CDR1 is SGHTA and CDR2 is FQGNSA.

The V gene is TRBV4-1, the J gene TRBJ2-3; 8 bases line up with TRBD2. Germline-derived CDR1 and CDR2 are MGHRA and YSYEKL. After removal of 0 bases from V and 2 bases from J, the junction contained 7 bases not matched to a gene. The CDR3 length is 17 residues. DNA for the CDR3: TGCGCCAGCAGCCAAGATGAGACGGGGGGGATCACAGATACGCAGTATTTT. It yields the protein CASSQDETGGITDTQYF.

This clonotype was detected a few times. The chain employs TRBV4-2 and TRBJ1-5; no definite D call. The length of the CDR3 is 13 residues. With 2 bases removed from V and 0 bases from J, the gap between germline ends came to 2 bases. The germline gives CDR1 LGHNA, CDR2 YNFKEQ. CDR3 in DNA: TGTGCCAGCAGCCAACATAGCAATCAGCCCCAGCATTTT. Translated: CASSQHSNQPQHF.

This clonotype was recorded many times. The chain has TRBV5-1 and TRBJ2-2, with 9 nucleotides matching TRBD1. The CDR3 contains 17 residues. Trimming cost V 3 bases and J 3 bases; bases outside gene matches: 9. Germline loops: CDR1 SGHRS, CDR2 YFSETQ. CDR3 loop: CASSSIQGAWDTGELFF. The CDR3 coding sequence is TGCGCCAGCAGCTCCATACAGGGGGCTTGGGACACCGGGGAGCTGTTTTTT.

This clonotype was seen more than once but under ten times. The DNA for the CDR3 is TGTGCCAGCAGTGCCGGGACAGGGGGCGCAGATACGCAGTATTTT. Its protein product is CASSAGTGGADTQYF. The chain uses TRBV12-3 or TRBV12-4 and TRBJ2-3; 12 bases match TRBD1. The CDR3 totals 15 residues. The V gene end was trimmed by 5 bases and the J gene end by 4 bases; junction bases not matched to a gene: 4.

Concerning this clonotype: A much larger clone is a single base away; this may be a read error. The rearrangement links TRBV12-3 or TRBV12-4 to TRBJ2-3; D may correspond to TRBD1 or TRBD2 (5 bases each). This CDR3 has 14 amino acids. The V end lost 5 bases, the J end lost 0 bases, and 9 bases lay between the germline ends. The CDR3 nucleotides read TGTGCCAGCAGTGCCCGGGACAGCACAGATACGCAGTATTTT. The encoded protein is CASSARDSTDTQYF.

The gene calls are TRBV4-1 and TRBJ2-2; tentative D call: TRBD2 (6 bases). The V end lost 4 bases, the J end lost 1 base, and 10 bases lay between the germline ends. This CDR3 contains 15 residues. Germline values: CDR1 MGHRA, CDR2 YSYEKL. CDR3 sequence reads: CASSPGLLNTGELFF. DNA for the CDR3: TGCGCCAGCAGCCCGGGACTCTTGAACACCGGGGAGCTGTTTTTT.

This clonotype was counted many times. This chain joins TRBV12-3 or TRBV12-4 and TRBJ1-1; no firm D call. The germline V and J ends were trimmed by 3 bases and 4 bases, with 9 bases remaining between them. CDR3 length: 13 amino acids. CDR3 in amino acids: CASSFNGGTEAFF. CDR3 DNA: TGTGCCAGCAGTTTTAACGGTGGCACTGAAGCTTTCTTT.

The genes are TRBV7-9 and TRBJ2-2, with D tentatively TRBD1 (5 bases). V gave up 4 bases and J gave up 0 bases, with 18 bases separating them. This CDR3 spans 18 amino acids. The germline CDR1 and CDR2 sequences are SEHNR and FQNEAQ (reference sequence). The CDR3 DNA sequence: TGTGCCAGCAGCTCCCGCCCGAGACAGACCCCGAACACCGGGGAGCTGTTTTTT. Encoded protein: CASSSRPRQTPNTGELFF. The full variable domain, with the rest looked up from reference TRBV7-9 and TRBJ2-2, is DTGVSQNPRHKITKRGQNVTFRCDPISEHNRLYWYRQTLGQGPEFLTYFQNEAQLEKSRLLSDRFSAERPKGSFSTLEIQRTEQGDSAMYLCASSSRPRQTPNTGELFFGEGSRLTVL.

This clonotype was detected a few times. This chain links TRBV7-3 with TRBJ1-1; TRBD1 matches at 11 bases. The V segment lost 2 bases and the J segment 5 bases; nucleotides outside the gene matches: 7. The CDR3 runs to 16 residues. Germline V gene sequence: CDR1 SGHTA, CDR2 FQGTGA. In DNA form, the CDR3 reads TGTGCCAGCAGCTTAGCGGGGACAGGGGGACGGACTGAAGCTTTCTTT. Its translation: CASSLAGTGGRTEAFF.

This chain joins TRBV5-1 and TRBJ1-4, with D maybe TRBD1 (5 bases). Germline CDR1 SGHRS, CDR2 YFSETQ. This CDR3 comprises 15 residues. V lost 1 base and J lost 0, with 7 bases in between. CDR3 bases: TGCGCCAGCAGCTTGATGGGGGCAACTAATGAAAAACTGTTTTTT. This sequence encodes CASSLMGATNEKLFF.

This rearrangement joins TRBV15 to TRBJ2-3; 10 bases are shared with TRBD1. The CDR3 contains 15 residues. Germline trimming cut 5 bases from V and 7 bases from J; bases unmatched to any gene: 9. In germline, CDR1 is LNHNV, CDR2 YYDKDF (reference sequence). The CDR3 DNA sequence: TGTGCCACCAGCGCCATGACAGGGGGCGGAAATACGCAGTATTTT. Translating gives CATSAMTGGGNTQYF. The whole variable domain, remainder taken from reference TRBV15 and TRBJ2-3, is DAMVIQNPRYQVTQFGKPVTLSCSQTLNHNVMYWYQQKSSQAPKLLFHYYDKDFNNEADTPDNFQSRRPNTSFCFLDIRSPGLGDTAMYLCATSAMTGGGNTQYFGPGTRLTVL.

The chain couples TRBV7-2 to TRBJ2-7; D is possibly TRBD1 or TRBD2 (5 bases each). The CDR3 spans 14 residues. Germline loops: CDR1 SGHTA, CDR2 FQGNSA. Trimming shortened V by 3 bases and J by 2 bases, and 11 bases separated the two germline ends. The CDR3 loop reads CASSFGDHTYEQYF. The CDR3 coding sequence is TGTGCCAGCAGCTTTGGGGACCACACCTACGAGCAGTACTTC.